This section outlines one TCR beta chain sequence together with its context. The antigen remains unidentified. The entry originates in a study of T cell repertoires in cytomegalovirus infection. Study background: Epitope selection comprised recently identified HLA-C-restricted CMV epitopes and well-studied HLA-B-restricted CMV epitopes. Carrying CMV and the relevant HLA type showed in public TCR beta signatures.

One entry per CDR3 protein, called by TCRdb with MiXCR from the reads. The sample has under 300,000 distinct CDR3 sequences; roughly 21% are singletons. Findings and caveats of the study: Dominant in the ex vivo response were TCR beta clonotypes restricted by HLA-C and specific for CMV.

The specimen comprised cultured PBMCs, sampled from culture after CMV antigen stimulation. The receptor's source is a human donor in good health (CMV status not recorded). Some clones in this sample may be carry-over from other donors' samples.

The CDR3 DNA follows: TGTGCCAGTAGTATAGATCTAGTAAGCACAGATACGCAGTATTTT. Translated: CASSIDLVSTDTQYF. The rearrangement links TRBV19 to TRBJ2-3; the D is unclear. V gave up 0 bases and J gave up 0 bases, with 7 bases separating them. The CDR3 runs to 15 residues. CDR1 and CDR2 from the germline V gene are LNHDA and SQIVND (reference sequence).